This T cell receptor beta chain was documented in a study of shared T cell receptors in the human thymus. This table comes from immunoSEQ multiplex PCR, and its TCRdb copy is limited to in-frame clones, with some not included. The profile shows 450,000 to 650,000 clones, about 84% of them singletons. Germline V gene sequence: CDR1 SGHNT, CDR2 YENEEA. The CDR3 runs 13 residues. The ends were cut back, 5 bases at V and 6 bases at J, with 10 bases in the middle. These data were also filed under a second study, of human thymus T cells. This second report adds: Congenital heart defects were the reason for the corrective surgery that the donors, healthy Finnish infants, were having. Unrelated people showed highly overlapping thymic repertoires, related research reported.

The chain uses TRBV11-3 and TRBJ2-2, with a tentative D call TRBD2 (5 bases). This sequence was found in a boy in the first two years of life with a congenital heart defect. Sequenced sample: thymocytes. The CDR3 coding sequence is TGTGCCAGCAGCCAGGCCGGGGCCGGGGAGCTGTTTTTT. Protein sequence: CASSQAGAGELFF.